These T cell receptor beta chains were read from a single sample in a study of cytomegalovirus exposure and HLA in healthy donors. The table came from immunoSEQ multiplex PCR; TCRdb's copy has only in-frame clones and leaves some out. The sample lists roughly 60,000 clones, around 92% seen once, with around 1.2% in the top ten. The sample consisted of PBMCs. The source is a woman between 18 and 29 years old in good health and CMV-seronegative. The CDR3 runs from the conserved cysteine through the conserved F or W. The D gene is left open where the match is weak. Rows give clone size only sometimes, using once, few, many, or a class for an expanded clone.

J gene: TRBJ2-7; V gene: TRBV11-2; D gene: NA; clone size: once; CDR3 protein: CASSPRGRGVLHEQYF; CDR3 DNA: TGTGCCAGCAGCCCGCGGGGCAGGGGGGTTCTCCACGAGCAGTACTTC
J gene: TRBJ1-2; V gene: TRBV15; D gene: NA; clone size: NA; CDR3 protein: CATSRPHRDGYTF; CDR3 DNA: TGTGCCACCAGCAGACCCCACAGGGATGGCTACACCTTC
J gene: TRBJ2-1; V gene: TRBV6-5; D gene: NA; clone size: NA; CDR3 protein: CASSVRSSYNEQFF; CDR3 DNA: TGTGCCAGCAGTGTCCGTAGCTCCTACAATGAGCAGTTCTTC
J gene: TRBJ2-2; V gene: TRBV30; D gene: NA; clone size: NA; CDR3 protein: CAWSGGGLELFF; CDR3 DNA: TGTGCCTGGAGTGGTGGGGGCTTGGAGCTGTTTTTT
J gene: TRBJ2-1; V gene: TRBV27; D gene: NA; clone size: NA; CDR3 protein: CASSSFSGSRGEQFF; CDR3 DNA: TGTGCCAGCAGTTCCTTTAGCGGCTCGCGGGGAGAGCAGTTCTTC
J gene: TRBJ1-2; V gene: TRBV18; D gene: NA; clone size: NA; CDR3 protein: CASSPIGAYGYTF; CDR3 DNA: TGTGCCAGCTCACCAATAGGAGCCTATGGCTACACCTTC
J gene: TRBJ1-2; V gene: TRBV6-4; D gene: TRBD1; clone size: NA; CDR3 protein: CASSVPRHRGSYGYTF; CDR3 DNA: TGTGCCAGCAGTGTCCCCAGACACAGGGGCTCCTATGGCTACACCTTC
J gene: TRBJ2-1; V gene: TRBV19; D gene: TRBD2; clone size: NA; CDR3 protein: CASSEIGTSGKAEQFF; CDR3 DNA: TGTGCCAGTAGTGAAATAGGGACTAGCGGTAAAGCGGAGCAGTTCTTC
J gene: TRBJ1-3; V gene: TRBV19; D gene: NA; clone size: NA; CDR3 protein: CATTPGRGSSGNTIYF; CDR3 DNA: TGTGCCACCACCCCTGGGAGGGGAAGCTCTGGAAACACCATATATTTT
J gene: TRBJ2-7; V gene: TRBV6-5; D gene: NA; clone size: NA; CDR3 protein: CASSYSVGGKYEQYF; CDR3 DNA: TGTGCCAGCAGTTACTCGGTTGGGGGGAAGTACGAGCAGTACTTC